This T cell receptor beta chain derives from a study of tumor and adjacent non-tumor tissue in lung cancer. Study information: On average, productive TCRbeta reads reached a few million per sample.

A modified ARM-PCR protocol with three rounds of nested PCR amplified TCRbeta. TCRdb re-called the multiplex PCR reads with MiXCR, one entry per CDR3 protein. The data hold about 85,000 distinct CDR3 sequences, with about 61% observed a single time. Study findings and constraints: Compared with tumor, normal lung showed significantly lower TCR diversity.

This clonotype was seen many times. The antigen is not known. The template was RNA from unsorted bulk tissue. Newly diagnosed lung cancer patients had thoracic surgery in China, August–late 2014, without prior chemotherapy. There are 14 residues in the CDR3. Germline CDR1 and CDR2: DFQATT and SNEGSKA (reference sequence). The V and J ends lost 5 bases and 4 bases, in that order; junction bases with no gene match: 5. This clonotype was obtained from a man aged 70-80 years with non-small cell lung cancer. The chain couples TRBV20-1 to TRBJ2-5, with 12 positions matching TRBD1. Sequencing was done on a sample of lung tumor tissue. The CDR3 DNA reads TGCAGTGCTCTACGGGACAGGGGGCGAGAGACCCAGTACTTC. Encoded protein: CSALRDRGRETQYF.